These 19 T cell receptor beta chains were all obtained from the same sample, sequenced in a study of blood T cell repertoires in COVID-19. The method was immunoSEQ multiplex PCR; TCRdb's version includes in-frame clones alone and lacks a portion of them. The table has under 250,000 clones, roughly 80% seen once. Sequencing was performed on peripheral blood. Receptors originate from a woman aged 18-29 years with acute or convalescent COVID-19.

The chain links TRBV6-5 to TRBJ2-1; 8 bases line up with TRBD2. Germline CDR1 reads MNHEY; CDR2 reads SVGAGI. The V gene end was trimmed by 2 bases and the J gene end by 7 bases; junction bases not matched to a gene: 7. The CDR3 has 15 residues. The CDR3 DNA reads TGTGCCAGCAGTTACGAGGCGGGAGGCTGGAATGAGCAGTTCTTC. Translating it yields CASSYEAGGWNEQFF.

This clone turned up a few times. This chain connects TRBV19 to TRBJ2-1, with 7 bases aligning to TRBD2. Looked up from germline, CDR1 is LNHDA and CDR2 is SQIVND (reference sequence). Trimming took 10 bases from V and 7 from J; bases not matched to a gene: 13. The CDR3 is 14 amino acids. CDR3 nucleotides: TGTGCCACCAACGCACGAGGGCGGGGGAATGAGCAGTTCTTC. Its protein is CATNARGRGNEQFF.

This clone was found once. The chain uses TRBV27 and TRBJ2-5, with TRBD2 as a possible D gene (6 bases). This CDR3 region has 14 residues. Germline CDR1 reads MNHEY; CDR2 reads SMNVEV (reference sequence). Trimming took off 3 bases at V and 5 bases at J, with 13 bases between the two ends. This CDR3 reads CASSLARAGETQYF. The CDR3 coding sequence is TGTGCCAGCAGTTTGGCCAGGGCGGGGGAGACCCAGTACTTC.

The rearrangement uses TRBV5-1 and TRBJ1-1; a weak D match, TRBD1 (6 bases). In germline, CDR1 is SGHRS, CDR2 YFSETQ. The CDR3 consists of 15 residues. V was clipped by 1 base and J by 1 base, with 11 bases between them. CDR3 sequence: CASSLLRQENTEAFF. CDR3 nucleotide sequence: TGCGCCAGCAGCTTGTTAAGACAGGAGAACACTGAAGCTTTCTTT.

This clone was found a few times. The chain combines TRBV7-2 with TRBJ1-1; the D gene is possibly TRBD1 (5 bases). CDR3 size: 15 residues. Trimming stripped 0 bases from V and 1 base from J, with 9 bases between. Germline CDR1 reads SGHTA; CDR2 reads FQGNSA. CDR3 sequence (DNA): TGTGCCAGCAGCTTAGCATTCAGGGCGAACACTGAAGCTTTCTTT. It specifies CASSLAFRANTEAFF.

This clone was observed a few times. DNA of the CDR3: TGTGCCAGCAGCTTAGTGTTTCCTAGCGGGGGGCTCGGAGATACGCAGTATTTT. Translation: CASSLVFPSGGLGDTQYF. The chain has TRBV7-2 and TRBJ2-3, with TRBD2 identical over 11 bases. Germline-derived CDR1 and CDR2 are SGHTA and FQGNSA. Trimming took 1 base from V and 5 from J; bases not matched to a gene: 11. The CDR3 covers 18 residues.

The J gene is TRBJ2-1, the V gene TRBV6-6; a possible D gene is TRBD1 (6 bases). The CDR3 runs to 16 residues. Trimming removed 2 bases from V and 9 bases from J, with 20 bases in between. CDR1 is MNHNY and CDR2 is SVGAGI in the germline V gene (reference sequence). Here the CDR3 DNA reads TGTGCCAGCAGTTACGACAGGAGTTCCAGGCCTGGTGAGCAGTTCTTC. Its protein product is CASSYDRSSRPGEQFF.

The J gene is TRBJ1-1, the V gene TRBV4-3, with TRBD1 matching 7 bases. The germline gives CDR1 LGHNA, CDR2 YSLEER. V lost 4 bases, J lost 3 bases, and 8 bases stayed unmatched. This CDR3 is built from 15 residues. The CDR3 DNA reads TGCGCCAGCAGCCTGGGATTCCAGGGGGACACTGAAGCTTTCTTT. Translating gives CASSLGFQGDTEAFF.

This rearrangement joins TRBV9 to TRBJ1-1; D possibly corresponds to TRBD1 (6 bases). Germline CDR1 is SGDLS and CDR2 is YYNGEE. The length of the CDR3 is 15 residues. The ends were cut back, 0 bases at V and 0 bases at J, with 9 bases in the middle. This CDR3 reads CASSVDQGMNTEAFF. CDR3 in DNA: TGTGCCAGCAGCGTAGATCAGGGGATGAACACTGAAGCTTTCTTT.

The chain couples TRBV19 to TRBJ1-4; 7 positions agree with TRBD1. From germline, CDR1 is LNHDA and CDR2 SQIVND (reference sequence). V lost 7 bases to trimming and J lost 5 bases; unmatched junction nucleotides: 10. The CDR3 covers 15 residues. The CDR3 loop is CASTLRTGPNEKLFF. As DNA, the CDR3 is TGTGCCAGTACCCTAAGGACAGGCCCAAATGAAAAACTGTTTTTT. Drawing the rest from reference TRBV19 and TRBJ1-4, the complete variable domain is DGGITQSPKYLFRKEGQNVTLSCEQNLNHDAMYWYRQDPGQGLRLIYYSQIVNDFQKGDIAEGYSVSREKKESFPLTVTSAQKNPTAFYLCASTLRTGPNEKLFFGSGTQLSVL.

About this clone itself: The germline gene is not matched at one end of the junction; a read error may be the cause. This chain joins TRBV6-5 and TRBJ1-2; 8 bases map to TRBD1. CDR3 length: 12 amino acids. Germline V gene data show CDR1 as MNHEY and CDR2 as SVGAGI. CDR3 sequence (DNA): TGTGCCAGCAGGGCGGGACAGGCTCAAATCTCTTTC. This sequence encodes CASRAGQAQISF.

This clone was seen a single time. V gene TRBV7-9 combines with J gene TRBJ1-2; 8 nucleotides line up with TRBD1. CDR3 length: 15 amino acids. J gave up 8 bases and V 0 bases, and 8 bases lay outside the gene matches. Germline V gene data show CDR1 as SEHNR and CDR2 as FQNEAQ (reference sequence). CDR3 bases: TGTGCCAGCAGCTTAGCGGCAGGGGGCGCCTTCGGCTACACCTTC. Translation gives CASSLAAGGAFGYTF.

The chain uses TRBV7-9 and TRBJ2-3; 8 bases match TRBD1. V was pared by 4 bases and J by 9 bases, with 6 bases of the junction left unmatched. Germline V gene sequence: CDR1 SEHNR, CDR2 FQNEAQ (reference sequence). CDR3 length equals 13 residues. CDR3 sequence: CASSYPDRDTQYF. Here the CDR3 DNA reads TGTGCCAGCAGCTATCCGGACAGGGACACGCAGTATTTT.

V and J are TRBV3-1 (or the pseudogene TRBV3-2) and TRBJ2-1; D remains unclear. This CDR3 comprises 14 residues. CDR1 and CDR2 (germline): LGHDT, YNNKEL (reference sequence). V lost 6 bases and J lost 4, with 13 bases in between. CDR3 bases: TGTGCCAGCAGTCCCCGATCTATATACAATGAGCAGTTCTTC. Encoded protein: CASSPRSIYNEQFF.

This clone was counted once. This rearrangement joins TRBV28 to TRBJ2-7; D gene unclear. The V and J ends lost 2 bases and 9 bases respectively, with 8 bases between them. Germline CDR1 MDHEN, CDR2 SYDVKM. CDR3 length: 11 amino acids. CDR3 DNA: TGTGCCAGCAGTTTAGGTACTGTGCAGTACTTC. Its protein is CASSLGTVQYF.

The genes are TRBV7-9 and TRBJ1-1; D gene uncertain. The germline V gene has CDR1 SEHNR and CDR2 FQNEAQ (reference sequence). Deletions cut 5 bases from V and 6 bases from J, with 10 bases between. The CDR3 loop spans 12 amino acids. Written as DNA, the CDR3 is TGTGCCAGCAGCCCATCCGACTCTGAAGCTTTCTTT. This codes for CASSPSDSEAFF.

This chain links TRBV7-9 with TRBJ1-5; 10 bases line up with TRBD1. V shed 5 bases and J 1 base; nucleotides not matched to a gene: 8. The CDR3 has 17 amino acids. The V gene's germline CDR1 is SEHNR and CDR2 FQNEAQ (reference sequence). The CDR3 spells CASSIGTGALSNQPQHF. In nucleotides, the CDR3 is TGTGCCAGCAGCATTGGGACAGGGGCGTTGAGCAATCAGCCCCAGCATTTT. Filled out from reference TRBV7-9 and TRBJ1-5, the complete variable domain reads DTGVSQNPRHKITKRGQNVTFRCDPISEHNRLYWYRQTLGQGPEFLTYFQNEAQLEKSRLLSDRFSAERPKGSFSTLEIQRTEQGDSAMYLCASSIGTGALSNQPQHFGDGTRLSIL.

The genes are TRBV2 and TRBJ1-2; the D is unclear. This CDR3 spans 11 amino acids. Germline V lookup: CDR1 SNHLY, CDR2 FYNNEI. Deletions cut 6 bases from V and 2 bases from J, with 4 bases between. CDR3 loop: CASSPNYGYTF. CDR3 sequence (DNA): TGTGCCAGCAGCCCGAACTATGGCTACACCTTC. Complete variable domain (other parts from reference TRBV2 and TRBJ1-2): EPEVTQTPSHQVTQMGQEVILRCVPISNHLYFYWYRQILGQKVEFLVSFYNNEISEKSEIFDDQFSVERPDGSNFTLKIRSTKLEDSAMYFCASSPNYGYTFGSGTRLTVV.

The chain has TRBV9 and TRBJ2-5, with 10 bases lining up with TRBD2. Germline trimming cut 0 bases from V and 5 bases from J; bases unmatched to any gene: 7. The CDR3 is made up of 16 amino acids. In germline, CDR1 is SGDLS, CDR2 YYNGEE. This chain's CDR3 is CASSVGSSGSRETQYF. As DNA, the CDR3 is TGTGCCAGCAGCGTAGGGTCTAGCGGGAGCAGGGAGACCCAGTACTTC.